The T cell receptor (beta chain) described here comes from a study of blood T cells in healthy people across ages. The J segment lost 8 bases and the V segment lost 2 bases, leaving 2 bases of the junction unmatched. Germline V CDR1 and CDR2: MNHEY, SVGEGT. The CDR3 is 13 residues long. In its sample, this clonotype was seen a few times. The antigen is not known. A J-beta primer mix and a sample-barcoded 5' primer were used in a second PCR of roughly 6 to 12 cycles. One entry per CDR3 protein, called by TCRdb with MiXCR from the 5' RACE reads. The sample has over 1.5 million distinct CDR3 sequences, less than 50% seen once. The study, taken as a whole, reports: Diversity estimates from one million T cells were considered underestimates. Per-million-T-cell TCR beta diversity fell roughly linearly with age.

The receptor's source is a woman aged 40 to 50 in good health. The chain has TRBV6-2 or TRBV6-3 and TRBJ2-1; TRBD2 aligns across 8 bases. The sequencing input was blood. This CDR3 is CASSYLAGDEQFF. CDR3 DNA: TGTGCCAGCAGTTACCTAGCGGGCGATGAGCAGTTCTTC.